The rows below give T cell receptor beta chains drawn from one sample of a study of vaccination effects on CD4 cells after COVID-19. No antigen is known for these receptors. TCRdb's table, derived via immunoSEQ multiplex PCR, lists solely in-frame clones and lacks some. The sample lists 45,000 or so clones, about 76% occurring once. Sequencing used CD4+ T cells from PBMCs cultured without peptide, obtained before COVID-19 vaccination. The receptors come from a human donor who had a prior SARS-CoV-2 infection. CDR3s include the opening cysteine and the closing phenylalanine or tryptophan. D genes are given only for firm matches. For some rows the clone size is stated as once, few or many, or as a class when expanded; others skip it.

.	.	TRBV7-9	TRBJ1-2	CASSQAAGEVGGYTF	TGTGCCAGCAGCCAGGCGGCAGGTGAGGTTGGCGGCTACACCTTC
TRBD1	.	TRBV4-3	TRBJ2-2	CASSQEAGGTGELFF	TGCGCCAGCAGCCAAGAAGCAGGGGGCACCGGGGAGCTGTTTTTT
TRBD2	.	TRBV4-2	TRBJ2-3	CASSLALSGRAGDTQYF	TGTGCCAGCAGCCTTGCCCTTAGCGGGAGGGCCGGAGATACGCAGTATTTT
.	.	TRBV7-2	TRBJ1-1	CASSLAGQENTEAFF	TGTGCCAGCAGCTTAGCGGGGCAGGAGAACACTGAAGCTTTCTTT
.	.	TRBV19	TRBJ1-2	CASSIGAGHGYTF	TGTGCCAGTAGTATAGGAGCCGGCCATGGCTACACCTTC
.	.	TRBV19	TRBJ1-1	CASPLEAFF	TGTGCCAGTCCATTGGAAGCTTTCTTT
.	.	TRBV18	TRBJ2-3	CASSRTASTDTQYF	TGTGCCAGCTCGCGGACAGCGAGCACAGATACGCAGTATTTT
.	once	TRBV2	TRBJ2-5	CASSEPAWGGRQETQYF	TGTGCCAGCAGTGAACCCGCCTGGGGGGGGCGCCAAGAGACCCAGTACTTC
.	.	TRBV29-1	TRBJ2-5	CSVAQGQETQYF	TGCAGCGTAGCCCAGGGACAAGAGACCCAGTACTTC
.	.	TRBV15	TRBJ2-7	CATSRERTYEQYF	TGTGCCACCAGCAGAGAAAGGACCTACGAGCAGTACTTC
TRBD2	.	TRBV3-1/TRBV3-2	TRBJ2-5	CASSQEGLAGGRETQYF	TGTGCCAGCAGCCAAGAAGGCCTAGCGGGGGGGCGGGAGACCCAGTACTTC
.	.	TRBV5-1	TRBJ2-2	CASSFPDRGGTGELFF	TGCGCCAGCAGCTTCCCTGACAGGGGAGGGACCGGGGAGCTGTTTTTT
.	.	TRBV7-2	TRBJ2-4	CASSQARAKNIQYF	TGTGCCAGCAGCCAAGCGAGAGCCAAAAACATTCAGTACTTC
.	.	TRBV5-6	TRBJ1-2	CASSRGRAYGYTF	TGTGCCAGCAGTAGGGGGAGGGCCTATGGCTACACCTTC
.	.	TRBV7-9	TRBJ1-2	CASSLEWDGYTF	TGTGCCAGCAGCTTAGAGTGGGACGGCTACACCTTC
TRBD1	.	TRBV5-4	TRBJ1-1	CASSNGQGKSITEAFF	TGTGCCAGCAGCAACGGACAGGGAAAGTCGATCACTGAAGCTTTCTTT
TRBD2	.	TRBV19	TRBJ2-2	CASSMNERGANTGELFF	TGTGCCAGTAGTATGAACGAGCGGGGAGCGAACACCGGGGAGCTGTTTTTT
.	.	TRBV5-8	TRBJ1-1	CASRLHPDTEAFF	TGTGCCAGCCGCCTCCATCCCGACACTGAAGCTTTCTTT
.	.	TRBV24-1	TRBJ2-2	CATSDLVTGELFF	TGTGCCACCAGTGATCTTGTCACCGGGGAGCTGTTTTTT
.	.	TRBV5-1	TRBJ1-2	CASSHEGEDYGYTF	TGCGCCAGCAGCCACGAAGGTGAGGACTATGGCTACACCTTC
.	.	TRBV11-1	TRBJ2-3	CASSITDTQYF	TGTGCCAGCAGCATCACAGATACGCAGTATTTT
.	.	TRBV12-3/TRBV12-4	TRBJ2-3	CASSFQEWDTQYF	TGTGCCAGCAGTTTTCAAGAGTGGGATACGCAGTATTTT
TRBD1	once	TRBV27	TRBJ2-1	CASSLYGTGNNEQFF	TGTGCCAGCAGTTTATATGGGACAGGGAACAATGAGCAGTTCTTC
.	.	TRBV11-2	TRBJ2-7	CASSLVDPTYEQYF	TGTGCCAGCAGCTTAGTGGACCCCACCTACGAGCAGTACTTC
.	few	TRBV24-1	TRBJ1-2	CATSDSRGWDYGYTF	TGTGCCACCAGTGATAGTCGGGGTTGGGACTATGGCTACACCTTC
.	.	TRBV3-1/TRBV3-2	TRBJ2-7	CASSQEGIGAENEQYF	TGTGCCAGCAGCCAAGAGGGAATCGGGGCGGAAAACGAGCAGTACTTC
TRBD2	.	TRBV20-1	TRBJ2-5	CSASGRGGETQYF	TGCAGTGCTAGTGGGCGGGGGGGAGAGACCCAGTACTTC
TRBD1	.	TRBV27	TRBJ2-7	CAFLGQGRHEQYF	TGTGCCTTCCTGGGACAGGGCAGGCACGAGCAGTACTTC
TRBD1	.	TRBV11-2	TRBJ1-2	CASSSSRGNYGYTF	TGTGCCAGCAGCTCCTCCAGGGGGAACTATGGCTACACCTTC
.	once	TRBV24-1	TRBJ2-3	CATSDFGGDTQYF	TGTGCCACCAGTGATTTCGGAGGGGATACGCAGTATTTT
.	.	TRBV11-3	TRBJ2-7	CASSLDMGGDYEQYF	TGTGCCAGCAGCTTAGATATGGGTGGGGACTACGAGCAGTACTTC
TRBD2	.	TRBV7-2	TRBJ2-7	CASSATTSGNGYEQYF	TGTGCCAGCAGCGCCACGACTAGCGGAAACGGCTACGAGCAGTACTTC
.	.	TRBV3-1/TRBV3-2	TRBJ1-6	CASSQDKNSPLHF	TGTGCCAGCAGCCAAGACAAAAATTCACCCCTCCACTTT
TRBD2	.	TRBV27	TRBJ2-3	CASGTGGPSKIQYF	TGTGCCAGCGGCACGGGGGGGCCGTCCAAAATTCAGTATTTT
TRBD1	few	TRBV30	TRBJ1-3	CAWGRTGRGNTIYF	TGTGCCTGGGGGCGGACAGGGAGAGGAAACACCATATATTTT
.	.	TRBV7-9	TRBJ1-4	CASSLRQSNEKLFF	TGTGCCAGCAGCTTAAGACAGTCTAATGAAAAACTGTTTTTT
.	.	TRBV27	TRBJ1-1	CASSLITGAHTEAFF	TGTGCCAGCAGTTTAATTACGGGGGCGCACACTGAAGCTTTCTTT
TRBD1	.	TRBV5-1	TRBJ1-6	CASSLVWDRYNSPLHF	TGCGCCAGCAGCTTGGTATGGGACAGATATAATTCACCCCTCCACTTT
.	.	TRBV18	TRBJ2-7	CASSPPGERHEQYF	TGTGCCAGCTCACCACCGGGGGAGCGGCACGAGCAGTACTTC
TRBD2	.	TRBV7-9	TRBJ2-5	CASSSLAGGRWEETQYF	TGTGCCAGCAGCTCACTAGCGGGAGGGAGGTGGGAAGAGACCCAGTACTTC
TRBD1	.	TRBV30	TRBJ1-2	CAWLIRTGGYGYTF	TGTGCCTGGCTCATTCGGACAGGGGGGTATGGCTACACCTTC
TRBD2	.	TRBV6-6	TRBJ2-7	CASSGSGSLYEQYF	TGTGCCAGCAGTGGTAGCGGGAGTCTGTACGAGCAGTACTTC
.	.	TRBV2	TRBJ1-5	CASRGIRYSNQPQHF	TGTGCCAGCAGAGGGATCCGTTATAGCAATCAGCCCCAGCATTTT
.	.	TRBV30	TRBJ1-2	CAWSQANYGYTF	TGTGCCTGGAGTCAAGCTAACTATGGCTACACCTTC
TRBD1	few	TRBV30	TRBJ1-2	CAWEDRGRGYGYTF	TGTGCCTGGGAAGACAGGGGGCGCGGCTATGGCTACACCTTC
.	.	TRBV19	TRBJ1-2	CASTRQPVYGYTF	TGTGCCAGTACGAGACAGCCGGTCTATGGCTACACCTTC
.	.	TRBV24-1	TRBJ2-7	CATSDYAGEQYF	TGTGCCACCAGTGATTACGCGGGCGAGCAGTACTTC
.	.	TRBV28	TRBJ1-5	CASSLYVQPQHF	TGTGCCAGCAGTTTATATGTTCAGCCCCAGCATTTT
TRBD1	.	TRBV5-6	TRBJ1-2	CASSFGGGASWYGYTF	TGTGCCAGCAGCTTCGGAGGGGGCGCGTCATGGTATGGCTACACCTTC
.	.	TRBV7-9	TRBJ1-3	CASSGRLYSGNTIYF	TGTGCCAGCAGCGGAAGACTTTACTCTGGAAACACCATATATTTT
.	.	TRBV9	TRBJ1-1	CASSQSPMNTEAFF	TGTGCCAGCAGCCAATCCCCCATGAACACTGAAGCTTTCTTT
.	.	TRBV5-4	TRBJ2-3	CASSRDLQQDTQYF	TGTGCCAGCAGCCGGGACTTGCAACAAGATACGCAGTATTTT
.	.	TRBV5-4	TRBJ2-5	CASSIGPQETQYF	TGTGCCAGCAGCATTGGGCCCCAGGAGACCCAGTACTTC
.	.	TRBV29-1	TRBJ2-5	CSVGVNLGETQYF	TGCAGCGTTGGGGTTAACTTAGGAGAGACCCAGTACTTC
TRBD1	few	TRBV25-1	TRBJ1-4	CASRGTVNEKLFF	TGTGCCAGCAGGGGGACAGTGAATGAAAAACTGTTTTTT